One sample yielded the 10 T cell receptor beta chains listed below, sequenced in a study of T-cell memory formation after mild COVID-19 (dated by TCRdb to the early 2020s). The method behind the library was 5' RACE. Sequencing instrument: Illumina NovaSeq 6000. In-frame beta chains were kept once TCRdb had trimmed the public reads at Q25 with fastp and called clones with MiXCR. Entries that share a CDR3 protein sequence are merged under the most common genes and DNA. This sample gives around 420,000 distinct CDR3 sequences in total; 20% to 25% of them show up just once. The ten largest make up around 9% of the sample. Sample: PBMCs or a T cell subset sorted from them (not recorded which). Receptors originate from an adult woman who had mild COVID-19 (a few samples of this study predate the infection). The sample titles of this study are shuffled in the database, so cell type and time point are left out; the donor was told from shared clones.

This clonotype was seen only a few times. The rearrangement uses TRBV12-3 or TRBV12-4 and TRBJ1-5; TRBD1 matches at 8 bases. The CDR3 is made up of 14 amino acids. V shed 5 bases and J 3 bases; nucleotides not matched to a gene: 3. CDR3 DNA: TGTGCCAGCAGTGTGGGACAGGCCAATCAGCCCCAGCATTTT. Its protein product is CASSVGQANQPQHF.

The CDR3 spells CASSLGVRVGYGYTF. DNA of the CDR3: TGTGCCAGCAGTTTAGGGGTCCGGGTAGGGTATGGCTACACCTTC. The V call is TRBV12-3 or TRBV12-4, the J call TRBJ1-2; D is uncertain. The V and J ends lost 1 base and 5 bases respectively, with 14 bases between them. The CDR3 loop spans 15 amino acids.

The CDR3 spells CASSPPGAKNIQYF. For the CDR3, the DNA is TGTGCCAGCAGTCCACCCGGGGCCAAAAACATTCAGTACTTC. The J gene is TRBJ2-4, the V gene TRBV5-6; D is undetermined. The V end was cut by 5 bases, the J end by 1 base, with 10 bases between. Looked up from germline, CDR1 is SGHDT and CDR2 is YYEEEE. This CDR3 has 14 amino acids. The complete variable domain, with remaining parts taken from reference TRBV5-6 and TRBJ2-4, reads DAGVTQSPTHLIKTRGQQVTLRCSPKSGHDTVSWYQQALGQGPQFIFQYYEEEERQRGNFPDRFSGHQFPNYSSELNVNALLLGDSALYLCASSPPGAKNIQYFGAGTRLSVL.

The rearrangement joins TRBV29-1 to TRBJ2-7; D perhaps matches TRBD1 (6 bases). The germline V gene encodes CDR1 SQVTM and CDR2 ANQGSEA. There are 13 residues in the CDR3. V was trimmed by 3 bases and J by 6 bases, leaving 15 bases between them. In DNA, the CDR3 is TGCAGCGTTGATACAGGGTTATCGTCCGAGCAGTACTTC. It codes for CSVDTGLSSEQYF.

The chain employs TRBV7-9 and TRBJ2-1, with D possibly being TRBD1 (6 bases). This CDR3 region has 16 residues. With 5 bases removed from V and 2 bases from J, the gap between germline ends came to 16 bases. The germline CDR1 and CDR2 sequences are SEHNR and FQNEAQ (reference sequence). The CDR3 sequence: CASSGRWTDTYNEQFF. The CDR3 DNA follows: TGTGCCAGCAGCGGCAGATGGACAGACACCTACAATGAGCAGTTCTTC. The full variable domain, completed using reference TRBV7-9 and TRBJ2-1, is DTGVSQNPRHKITKRGQNVTFRCDPISEHNRLYWYRQTLGQGPEFLTYFQNEAQLEKSRLLSDRFSAERPKGSFSTLEIQRTEQGDSAMYLCASSGRWTDTYNEQFFGPGTRLTVL.

This chain connects TRBV20-1 to TRBJ1-2; no firm D call. Germline CDR1 and CDR2: DFQATT and SNEGSKA (reference sequence). Trimming pared 3 bases from V and 4 bases from J, leaving 6 bases between. The CDR3 has 11 amino acids. The CDR3 loop is CSAREIYGYTF. CDR3 bases: TGCAGTGCTAGGGAAATCTATGGCTACACCTTC.

In its sample, this clonotype was seen a few times. The chain links TRBV12-3 or TRBV12-4 to TRBJ1-3; D gene ambiguous. CDR3 length: 12 residues. V lost 10 bases and J lost 6, with 13 bases in between. Here the CDR3 reads CAILSVKNTIYF. CDR3 coding DNA: TGTGCCATCCTTAGTGTGAAAAACACCATATATTTT.

The gene calls are TRBV3-1 and TRBJ1-1, with D uncertain. The CDR3 runs to 15 residues. Per germline, CDR1 LGHDT and CDR2 YNNKEL (reference sequence). The germline V and J ends were trimmed by 1 base and 4 bases, with 13 bases remaining between them. The CDR3 sequence: CASSQALGLGTEAFF. As DNA, the CDR3 is TGTGCCAGCAGCCAAGCCCTGGGTCTCGGCACTGAAGCTTTCTTT.

DNA for the CDR3: TGCAGTGCTAGAGATATTAGGATGAACACTGAAGCTTTCTTT. The encoded protein is CSARDIRMNTEAFF. The chain recombines TRBV20-1 with TRBJ1-1; D gene unclear. Looked up from germline, CDR1 is DFQATT and CDR2 is SNEGSKA (reference sequence). V gave up 0 bases and J gave up 0 bases, with 8 bases separating them. The CDR3 sequence is 14 residues long.

This clonotype was counted many times. The CDR3 reads CASSQTRNTEAFF. Here the CDR3 DNA reads TGTGCCAGCAGCCAAACACGGAACACTGAAGCTTTCTTT. This chain joins TRBV7-3 and TRBJ1-1; D gene unclear. Germline V gives CDR1 SGHTA, CDR2 FQGTGA. V gave up 5 bases and J gave up 1 base, with 8 bases separating them. There are 13 residues in the CDR3.